This is a list of T cell receptor beta chains from one sample in a study of response to subunit inactivated influenza vaccine. TCRdb processed the RT-PCR reads anew with MiXCR; each CDR3 protein has one entry. The sample carries about 160,000 distinct CDR3 sequences, approximately 10% recorded once. The material was non-naive T cells sorted from PBMCs, obtained 40 to 50 days after vaccination. Receptors originate from a man aged 50 or older who received an inactivated influenza vaccine. CDR3s include the opening cysteine and the closing phenylalanine or tryptophan. The D gene is left open where the match is weak. Part of the rows lack a size; the others show once, few, many or a class for expanded clones.

V gene: TRBV12-3/TRBV12-4
D gene: -
J gene: TRBJ2-3
clone size: -
CDR3 protein: CASGHRAVVDTQYF
CDR3 DNA: TGTGCCAGCGGACACAGGGCTGTGGTAGATACGCAGTATTTT

V gene: TRBV5-6
D gene: -
J gene: TRBJ2-1
clone size: many
CDR3 protein: CASSWAGVNEQFF
CDR3 DNA: TGTGCCAGCAGCTGGGCAGGGGTAAATGAGCAGTTCTTC

V gene: TRBV4-1
D gene: TRBD1
J gene: TRBJ1-1
clone size: many
CDR3 protein: CASSQGIFRTGTRNTEAFF
CDR3 DNA: TGCGCCAGCAGCCAAGGGATTTTCAGGACAGGGACCCGGAACACTGAAGCTTTCTTT

V gene: TRBV20-1
D gene: TRBD1
J gene: TRBJ2-7
clone size: many
CDR3 protein: CSAGQGREQYF
CDR3 DNA: TGCAGTGCTGGACAGGGGAGGGAGCAGTACTTC

V gene: TRBV7-8
D gene: -
J gene: TRBJ2-7
clone size: many
CDR3 protein: CASSHYYEQYF
CDR3 DNA: TGTGCCAGCAGCCACTACTACGAGCAGTACTTC

V gene: TRBV5-1
D gene: TRBD2
J gene: TRBJ2-5
clone size: many
CDR3 protein: CASSLAVSGGAETQYF
CDR3 DNA: TGCGCCAGCAGCTTGGCCGTTAGCGGGGGAGCAGAGACCCAGTACTTC

V gene: TRBV20-1
D gene: -
J gene: TRBJ1-5
clone size: -
CDR3 protein: CSTVVGNQPQHF
CDR3 DNA: TGCAGTACCGTCGTGGGCAATCAGCCCCAGCATTTT

V gene: TRBV2
D gene: -
J gene: TRBJ2-7
clone size: few
CDR3 protein: CASDAGREYEQYF
CDR3 DNA: TGTGCCAGCGATGCAGGACGGGAATACGAGCAGTACTTC

V gene: TRBV4-2
D gene: -
J gene: TRBJ2-1
clone size: -
CDR3 protein: CASSQDMAGWYNEQFF
CDR3 DNA: TGTGCCAGCAGCCAAGATATGGCGGGGTGGTACAATGAGCAGTTCTTC

V gene: TRBV12-3/TRBV12-4
D gene: -
J gene: TRBJ1-5
clone size: many
CDR3 protein: CASSRTGRVQPQHF
CDR3 DNA: TGTGCCAGCAGCCGAACGGGAAGAGTCCAGCCCCAGCATTTT

V gene: TRBV30
D gene: -
J gene: TRBJ1-2
clone size: many
CDR3 protein: CAWSVPSRVYGYTF
CDR3 DNA: TGTGCCTGGAGCGTTCCCAGCCGGGTCTATGGCTACACCTTC

V gene: TRBV29-1
D gene: -
J gene: TRBJ2-3
clone size: few
CDR3 protein: CSVKGRSTDTQYF
CDR3 DNA: TGCAGCGTAAAGGGACGGAGCACAGATACGCAGTATTTT

V gene: TRBV7-8
D gene: TRBD1
J gene: TRBJ1-4
clone size: -
CDR3 protein: CASSLHGTDRNEKLFF
CDR3 DNA: TGTGCCAGCAGCTTACACGGGACAGACCGTAATGAAAAACTGTTTTTT

V gene: TRBV20-1
D gene: -
J gene: TRBJ1-2
clone size: many
CDR3 protein: CSALAGLRLTDGYTF
CDR3 DNA: TGCAGTGCTCTAGCGGGGTTGAGGTTGACTGATGGCTACACCTTC

V gene: TRBV7-8
D gene: -
J gene: TRBJ1-2
clone size: many
CDR3 protein: CASSPETNYGYTF
CDR3 DNA: TGTGCCAGCAGCCCAGAGACTAACTATGGCTACACCTTC

V gene: TRBV6-1
D gene: -
J gene: TRBJ2-5
clone size: few
CDR3 protein: CASSEEVVGVGTQYF
CDR3 DNA: TGTGCCAGCAGTGAAGAGGTCGTTGGGGTCGGGACCCAGTACTTC

V gene: TRBV7-2
D gene: -
J gene: TRBJ2-4
clone size: many
CDR3 protein: CASSRPEGGNIQYF
CDR3 DNA: TGTGCCAGCAGCCGTCCGGAGGGCGGGAACATTCAGTACTTC

V gene: TRBV27
D gene: -
J gene: TRBJ1-6
clone size: few
CDR3 protein: CASSFDARGSNSPLHF
CDR3 DNA: TGTGCCAGCAGTTTCGACGCGAGGGGGTCAAATTCACCCCTCCACTTT

V gene: TRBV4-2
D gene: -
J gene: TRBJ1-1
clone size: many
CDR3 protein: CASSQVSGFYMNTEAFF
CDR3 DNA: TGTGCCAGCAGCCAAGTGTCCGGGTTCTACATGAACACTGAAGCTTTCTTT

V gene: TRBV6-5
D gene: -
J gene: TRBJ2-6
clone size: few
CDR3 protein: CASSYRGTGANVLTF
CDR3 DNA: TGTGCCAGCAGTTACCGGGGGACTGGGGCCAACGTCCTGACTTTC

V gene: TRBV6-2/TRBV6-3
D gene: TRBD1
J gene: TRBJ2-2
clone size: -
CDR3 protein: CASSYSLGQGSGGELFF
CDR3 DNA: TGTGCCAGCAGTTACTCCCTGGGACAGGGATCAGGCGGGGAGCTGTTTTTT

V gene: TRBV7-6
D gene: -
J gene: TRBJ1-1
clone size: -
CDR3 protein: CASSLTRQANTEAFF
CDR3 DNA: TGTGCCAGCAGCTTAACAAGACAGGCGAACACTGAAGCTTTCTTT

V gene: TRBV10-3
D gene: -
J gene: TRBJ2-7
clone size: many
CDR3 protein: CAISPDFYEQYF
CDR3 DNA: TGTGCCATCAGCCCGGACTTCTACGAGCAGTACTTC

V gene: TRBV7-2
D gene: TRBD2
J gene: TRBJ2-5
clone size: -
CDR3 protein: CASSLREATKYF
CDR3 DNA: TGTGCCAGCAGCTTGCGGGAGGCTACAAAGTACTTC

V gene: TRBV5-5
D gene: -
J gene: TRBJ2-5
clone size: many
CDR3 protein: CASSLTPGRETQYF
CDR3 DNA: TGTGCCAGCAGCCTGACCCCAGGGAGGGAGACCCAGTACTTC

V gene: TRBV5-6
D gene: TRBD2
J gene: TRBJ2-7
clone size: -
CDR3 protein: CASSLGGAGNYEQYF
CDR3 DNA: TGTGCCAGCAGCTTGGGTGGAGCGGGGAACTACGAGCAGTACTTC

V gene: TRBV10-3
D gene: -
J gene: TRBJ2-1
clone size: -
CDR3 protein: CAISESTVPDWSSYNEQFF
CDR3 DNA: TGTGCCATCAGTGAGTCGACGGTGCCGGACTGGAGCTCCTACAATGAGCAGTTCTTC

V gene: TRBV6-5
D gene: -
J gene: TRBJ2-7
clone size: -
CDR3 protein: CASSLLPRDSYEQYF
CDR3 DNA: TGTGCCAGCAGCCTACTCCCCCGCGACAGCTACGAGCAGTACTTC

V gene: TRBV6-2/TRBV6-3
D gene: -
J gene: TRBJ2-1
clone size: few
CDR3 protein: CASRRQGQRNEQFF
CDR3 DNA: TGTGCCAGCAGGAGGCAGGGCCAGAGGAATGAGCAGTTCTTC

V gene: TRBV7-2
D gene: -
J gene: TRBJ2-3
clone size: -
CDR3 protein: CASSRRQNTQYF
CDR3 DNA: TGTGCCAGCAGCCGTCGGCAGAATACGCAGTATTTT

V gene: TRBV7-9
D gene: TRBD1
J gene: TRBJ1-2
clone size: many
CDR3 protein: CASSLGQGFGYTF
CDR3 DNA: TGTGCCAGCAGCCTCGGACAGGGTTTCGGCTACACCTTC

V gene: TRBV4-1
D gene: -
J gene: TRBJ1-2
clone size: few
CDR3 protein: CASSPSRDNYGYTF
CDR3 DNA: TGCGCCAGCAGCCCAAGCAGAGATAACTATGGCTACACCTTC

V gene: TRBV20-1
D gene: TRBD1
J gene: TRBJ1-3
clone size: few
CDR3 protein: CSAVRGSGNTIYF
CDR3 DNA: TGCAGTGCTGTCAGGGGGTCCGGAAACACCATATATTTT

V gene: TRBV12-3/TRBV12-4
D gene: -
J gene: TRBJ1-6
clone size: few
CDR3 protein: CASSFRAGTLHF
CDR3 DNA: TGTGCCAGCAGTTTCCGGGCAGGGACCCTCCACTTT

V gene: TRBV13
D gene: -
J gene: TRBJ1-1
clone size: few
CDR3 protein: CASSLAFSSPHGTNTEAFF
CDR3 DNA: TGTGCCAGCAGCTTAGCCTTTTCGTCCCCGCACGGAACAAACACTGAAGCTTTCTTT

V gene: TRBV5-1
D gene: TRBD1
J gene: TRBJ2-7
clone size: -
CDR3 protein: CASSPSGTGGYEQYF
CDR3 DNA: TGCGCCAGCAGCCCATCCGGGACAGGGGGTTACGAGCAGTACTTC

V gene: TRBV7-2
D gene: -
J gene: TRBJ2-6
clone size: many
CDR3 protein: CASSLTGNANVLTF
CDR3 DNA: TGTGCCAGCAGCTTAACAGGGAACGCCAACGTCCTGACTTTC

V gene: TRBV7-9
D gene: TRBD1
J gene: TRBJ1-1
clone size: few
CDR3 protein: CASSTGQGQEAFF
CDR3 DNA: TGTGCCAGCAGCACCGGACAGGGGCAGGAAGCTTTCTTT

V gene: TRBV25-1
D gene: TRBD2
J gene: TRBJ2-5
clone size: few
CDR3 protein: CASSEGVAGDTQETQYF
CDR3 DNA: TGTGCCAGCAGTGAAGGTGTGGCGGGAGACACCCAAGAGACCCAGTACTTC

V gene: TRBV5-6
D gene: -
J gene: TRBJ1-2
clone size: -
CDR3 protein: CASSDPGEAYGYTF
CDR3 DNA: TGTGCCAGCAGCGACCCAGGGGAGGCCTATGGCTACACCTTC

V gene: TRBV11-2
D gene: -
J gene: TRBJ1-6
clone size: many
CDR3 protein: CASSRDLPGRYNSPLHF
CDR3 DNA: TGTGCCAGCAGCCGTGATTTGCCGGGACGGTATAATTCACCCCTCCACTTT

V gene: TRBV5-1
D gene: -
J gene: TRBJ1-2
clone size: -
CDR3 protein: CASSLTLTGYGGYTF
CDR3 DNA: TGCGCCAGCAGCCTAACACTAACAGGGTACGGCGGCTACACCTTC

V gene: TRBV7-2
D gene: -
J gene: TRBJ2-2
clone size: few
CDR3 protein: CASSLGYGTGELFF
CDR3 DNA: TGTGCCAGCAGCTTAGGCTATGGAACCGGGGAGCTGTTTTTT

V gene: TRBV6-2/TRBV6-3
D gene: TRBD2
J gene: TRBJ2-7
clone size: -
CDR3 protein: CASSYLPTSAYEQYF
CDR3 DNA: TGTGCCAGCAGTTACCTCCCGACTAGCGCCTACGAGCAGTACTTC

V gene: TRBV21-1
D gene: -
J gene: TRBJ2-2
clone size: -
CDR3 protein: CASSNPAANTGELFF
CDR3 DNA: TGTGCCAGCAGCAATCCAGCAGCGAACACCGGGGAGCTGTTTTTT

V gene: TRBV4-3
D gene: -
J gene: TRBJ1-1
clone size: -
CDR3 protein: CASSPEQGMNTEAFF
CDR3 DNA: TGCGCCAGCAGCCCCGAACAGGGTATGAACACTGAAGCTTTCTTT

V gene: TRBV6-2/TRBV6-3
D gene: TRBD2
J gene: TRBJ2-5
clone size: few
CDR3 protein: CASSYSKTSDLVKTQYF
CDR3 DNA: TGTGCCAGCAGTTACTCGAAGACTAGCGATCTGGTGAAGACCCAGTACTTC

V gene: TRBV20-1
D gene: -
J gene: TRBJ1-5
clone size: many
CDR3 protein: CSARGVESQPQHF
CDR3 DNA: TGCAGTGCTAGAGGCGTGGAGAGTCAGCCCCAGCATTTT

V gene: TRBV20-1
D gene: -
J gene: TRBJ2-5
clone size: few
CDR3 protein: CSATDWWVSETQYF
CDR3 DNA: TGCAGTGCGACGGACTGGTGGGTCTCGGAGACCCAGTACTTC

V gene: TRBV11-2
D gene: -
J gene: TRBJ1-2
clone size: few
CDR3 protein: CASSLDLGLAYGYTF
CDR3 DNA: TGTGCCAGCAGCTTAGATCTGGGGTTGGCCTATGGCTACACCTTC

V gene: TRBV4-3
D gene: -
J gene: TRBJ2-7
clone size: few
CDR3 protein: CASSQVPSDPAYEQYF
CDR3 DNA: TGCGCCAGCAGCCAAGTGCCGAGCGACCCCGCCTACGAGCAGTACTTC

V gene: TRBV29-1
D gene: -
J gene: TRBJ1-5
clone size: few
CDR3 protein: CSVADTPNGPQHF
CDR3 DNA: TGCAGCGTTGCGGACACCCCCAATGGGCCCCAGCATTTT

V gene: TRBV6-1
D gene: TRBD1
J gene: TRBJ2-1
clone size: many
CDR3 protein: CASKGASSYNEQFF
CDR3 DNA: TGTGCCAGCAAGGGGGCTAGCTCCTACAATGAGCAGTTCTTC

V gene: TRBV5-1
D gene: -
J gene: TRBJ2-1
clone size: many
CDR3 protein: CASKVGFSRQGVHNEQFF
CDR3 DNA: TGCGCCAGCAAGGTGGGGTTTAGTAGGCAGGGAGTCCACAATGAGCAGTTCTTC

V gene: TRBV4-3
D gene: TRBD1
J gene: TRBJ1-4
clone size: -
CDR3 protein: CASSPGDRTTNEKLFF
CDR3 DNA: TGCGCCAGCAGCCCAGGGGACAGAACAACTAATGAAAAACTGTTTTTT

V gene: TRBV15
D gene: TRBD2
J gene: TRBJ2-1
clone size: many
CDR3 protein: CATSRFEGVAGGNEQFF
CDR3 DNA: TGTGCCACCAGCAGATTCGAAGGGGTAGCGGGGGGGAATGAGCAGTTCTTC

V gene: TRBV29-1
D gene: TRBD1
J gene: TRBJ2-5
clone size: many
CDR3 protein: CSVRTGQETQYF
CDR3 DNA: TGCAGCGTTCGGACAGGCCAAGAGACCCAGTACTTC

V gene: TRBV5-1
D gene: -
J gene: TRBJ2-7
clone size: many
CDR3 protein: CASSPGGKYEQYF
CDR3 DNA: TGCGCCAGCAGTCCGGGGGGCAAATACGAGCAGTACTTC

V gene: TRBV20-1
D gene: -
J gene: TRBJ1-2
clone size: many
CDR3 protein: CSATLPPNYGYTF
CDR3 DNA: TGCAGTGCTACCCTCCCCCCAAACTATGGCTACACCTTC

V gene: TRBV2
D gene: TRBD2
J gene: TRBJ2-7
clone size: many
CDR3 protein: CASQRGYEQYF
CDR3 DNA: TGTGCCAGCCAGCGGGGTTACGAGCAGTACTTC